The rows below give T cell receptor beta chains drawn from one sample of a study of cytomegalovirus exposure and HLA in healthy donors. TCRdb keeps only in-frame clones here, not all; method: immunoSEQ multiplex PCR. The sample includes 150,000 or so clones, roughly four fifths of them seen just once. The sample was PBMCs. All receptors derive from a female donor in good health and CMV-seronegative. Both conserved end residues are part of each CDR3. A D gene is named only where the DNA matches it firmly. A row's size may be missing; if present it is once, few, many or a size class.

TGTGCCAGCAGTTCCCCCGACTTGGCTACTGGCTACACCTTC,CASSSPDLATGYTF,TRBV28,.,once,TRBJ1-2
TGTGCCAGCAGTTACGGGACAGGGGCCTACAATGAGCAGTTCTTC,CASSYGTGAYNEQFF,TRBV6-5,TRBD1,.,TRBJ2-1
TGTGCCAGCATCTCAGGGACTGCCTATGGCTACACCTTC,CASISGTAYGYTF,TRBV28,.,.,TRBJ1-2
TGCGCCAGCACCCCCCGGACTAGCGGGTCAACAGATACGCAGTATTTT,CASTPRTSGSTDTQYF,TRBV5-1,TRBD2,.,TRBJ2-3
TGTGCCAGCAGCTTAGAGGCCAGGGGGCGGAATGAGCAGTTCTTC,CASSLEARGRNEQFF,TRBV7-2,TRBD1,.,TRBJ2-1
TGTGCCAGCAGCCTCAGGGCAGGATACAATGAGCAGTTCTTC,CASSLRAGYNEQFF,TRBV2,.,.,TRBJ2-1
TGTGCCAGCAGCTGGGCGAACTCTGGAAACACCATATATTTT,CASSWANSGNTIYF,TRBV7-9,.,.,TRBJ1-3
TGTGCCAGCAGGGACAGGGTTAAGGACACTGAAGCTTTCTTT,CASRDRVKDTEAFF,TRBV6-1,TRBD1,.,TRBJ1-1
TGTGCCAGCAGCCAAGATTCGAGCTATGGCTACACCTTC,CASSQDSSYGYTF,TRBV4-2,.,.,TRBJ1-2
TGTGCCAGCAGATTCCCCGGGACAGGGTCTCTCGAGCAGTACTTC,CASRFPGTGSLEQYF,TRBV28,TRBD1,.,TRBJ2-7
TGTGCCAGCAGTGACTCGTCTTCGGGGGGCTACACCTTC,CASSDSSSGGYTF,TRBV6-4,.,.,TRBJ1-2
TGTGCCAGCAGAGTCGAGGCGGCGGGTGAGCAGTTCTTC,CASRVEAAGEQFF,TRBV6-1,.,.,TRBJ2-1
TGTGCCACCCGAGGGGAGGGGATCGCCGGGGAGCTGTTTTTT,CATRGEGIAGELFF,TRBV6-5,TRBD2,.,TRBJ2-2
TGTGCCATCAGTGAGCCCGGACAGGGGACCTACAATGAGCAGTTCTTC,CAISEPGQGTYNEQFF,TRBV10-3,TRBD1,once,TRBJ2-1